A single sample is the source of the 32 T cell receptor beta chains below, sequenced in a study of blood T cells in healthy people across ages. Combining a sample-barcoded 5' primer with a J-beta primer mix, a second PCR ran for roughly 7 to 12 cycles. TCRdb re-called the 5' RACE reads with MiXCR, one entry per CDR3 protein. The data hold about a million distinct CDR3 sequences, with 51% observed a single time. Sequencing was performed on blood. The receptors stem from a woman aged 55-70 years in good health.

CDR3: CASSSAGAGTDTQYF. The CDR3, as DNA: TGTGCCAGCAGCTCAGCGGGAGCGGGCACAGATACGCAGTATTTT. The chain recombines TRBV7-3 with TRBJ2-3; 8 bases fit TRBD2. J lost 1 base, V lost 4 bases, and 4 bases had no gene match. The germline V gene encodes CDR1 SGHTA and CDR2 FQGTGA. This CDR3 region has 15 residues.

V and J are TRBV18 and TRBJ2-7; the match to TRBD2 covers 9 bases. Germline CDR1 reads KGHSH; CDR2 reads LQKENI. V lost 5 bases to trimming and J lost 4 bases; unmatched junction nucleotides: 6. The CDR3 is 14 residues long. The CDR3 region is CASSIGTSRYEQYF. The CDR3 region has the DNA TGTGCCAGCTCAATCGGGACTAGCAGATACGAGCAGTACTTC.

This chain connects TRBV30 to TRBJ2-7, with 8 bases identical to TRBD1. The CDR3 is made up of 14 amino acids. V dropped 0 bases and J dropped 6; count of bases not matched to a gene: 7. CDR1 is GTSNPN, CDR2 SVGIG, per germline (reference sequence). CDR3 residues: CAWSVVQGAGEQYF. The CDR3 coding sequence is TGTGCCTGGAGTGTGGTTCAGGGGGCGGGCGAGCAGTACTTC.

This chain uses TRBV29-1 with TRBJ2-1; D is undetermined. From germline, CDR1 is SQVTM and CDR2 ANQGSEA. The CDR3 totals 13 residues. Trimming pared 4 bases from V and 7 bases from J, leaving 14 bases between. This CDR3 is CSVVTSPRNEQFF. CDR3 DNA: TGCAGCGTTGTCACCAGTCCTAGGAATGAGCAGTTCTTC.

For this clonotype: At one of its ends the junction is not consistent with the germline gene, which may arise from a read error. The chain combines TRBV7-2 with TRBJ2-1; the D is unclear. The CDR3 extends over 14 amino acids. Germline V gene lookup returns CDR1 SGHTA and CDR2 FQGNSA. CDR3 sequence: CANSLESATNEQFF. The CDR3 nucleotides are TGTGCCAACAGCTTAGAATCAGCTACAAATGAGCAGTTCTTC.

The chain has TRBV7-2 and TRBJ2-5; 10 positions match TRBD1. Germline trimming cut 7 bases from V and 11 bases from J; bases unmatched to any gene: 13. The germline CDR1 and CDR2 sequences are SGHTA and FQGNSA. CDR3 length: 14 amino acids. The CDR3 DNA is TGTGCCAGCAAGAGACAGGGGGCAGTGGGGGAGCAGTACTTC. Translation gives CASKRQGAVGEQYF. Complete variable domain (other parts from reference TRBV7-2 and TRBJ2-5): GAGVSQSPSNKVTEKGKDVELRCDPISGHTALYWYRQSLGQGLEFLIYFQGNSAPDKSGLPSDRFSAERTGGSVSTLTIQRTQQEDSAVYLCASKRQGAVGEQYFGPGTRLLVL.

The J gene is TRBJ2-1, the V gene TRBV29-1; D unclear. The germline V gene has CDR1 SQVTM and CDR2 ANQGSEA. This CDR3 comprises 14 residues. V lost 4 bases, J lost 0 bases, and 10 bases lay in between. This CDR3 reads CSVAGESSYNEQFF. DNA for the CDR3: TGCAGCGTTGCGGGCGAGAGCTCCTACAATGAGCAGTTCTTC.

V gene TRBV6-4 combines with J gene TRBJ2-3; D not resolved. Trimming shortened V by 7 bases and J by 0 bases, and 14 bases separated the two germline ends. This CDR3 is built from 15 residues. Per germline, CDR1 MRHNA and CDR2 SNTAGT. Here the CDR3 reads CASKPVASSTDTQYF. The CDR3 bases are TGTGCCAGCAAACCAGTGGCCTCTAGCACAGATACGCAGTATTTT.

The genes are TRBV10-1 and TRBJ2-2; TRBD1 aligns across 9 bases. The J segment lost 6 bases and the V segment lost 3 bases, leaving 5 bases of the junction unmatched. The CDR3 is 15 amino acids. Germline CDR1 and CDR2: WNHNN and SYGVQD (reference sequence). The CDR3 region is CASSERDRDSGELFF. DNA for the CDR3: TGCGCCAGCAGTGAAAGGGACAGGGATTCCGGGGAGCTGTTTTTT.

This rearrangement joins TRBV30 to TRBJ2-6; a weak D match, TRBD2 (6 bases). The CDR3 has 17 residues. Looked up from germline, CDR1 is GTSNPN and CDR2 is SVGIG (reference sequence). The germline V and J ends were trimmed by 0 bases and 0 bases, with 12 bases remaining between them. DNA for the CDR3: TGTGCCTGGAGTGTTTGGGGACTCCGCTCTGGGGCCAACGTCCTGACTTTC. Its protein product is CAWSVWGLRSGANVLTF.

The table lists this clonotype with a few counts. The chain recombines TRBV4-1 with TRBJ2-1; unclear D gene. V dropped 2 bases and J dropped 5 bases, with 4 bases sitting between them. CDR3 size: 12 residues. Germline-derived CDR1 and CDR2 are MGHRA and YSYEKL. The CDR3 DNA reads TGCGCCAGCAGCCAAACCAACAATGAGCAGTTCTTC. Translation: CASSQTNNEQFF.

The J gene is TRBJ2-5, the V gene TRBV30; D is possibly TRBD1 (6 bases). This CDR3 spans 16 amino acids. Germline CDR1 GTSNPN, CDR2 SVGIG (reference sequence). The V gene lost 0 bases and the J gene lost 11 bases, with 25 bases spanning the gap. The CDR3 is CAWSVPRRPGVREQYF. Written as DNA, the CDR3 is TGTGCCTGGAGTGTACCCCGACGGCCAGGGGTCCGTGAGCAGTACTTC.

This chain uses TRBV20-1 with TRBJ1-2; D may be TRBD1 (6 bases). CDR1 and CDR2 (germline): DFQATT, SNEGSKA (reference sequence). The CDR3 is 13 residues long. V was cut by 4 bases and J by 8 bases, with 17 bases left in between. DNA of the CDR3: TGCAGTGCTACAATAAGGGGGAACCAGGGCTACACCTTC. It translates to CSATIRGNQGYTF.

V and J are TRBV25-1 and TRBJ2-7; D call uncertain. Trimming took off 8 bases at V and 2 bases at J, with 10 bases between the two ends. Germline-derived CDR1 and CDR2 are MGHDK and SYGVNS. This CDR3 has 12 residues. CDR3 sequence reads: CASAVSAYEQYF. CDR3 nucleotide sequence: TGTGCCAGCGCCGTAAGTGCCTACGAGCAGTACTTC.

This chain joins TRBV10-2 and TRBJ1-6, with a weak D call TRBD1 (6 bases). V was trimmed by 3 bases and J by 6 bases, leaving 9 bases between them. The V gene's germline CDR1 is WSHSY and CDR2 SAAADI. The CDR3 sequence is 14 residues long. The CDR3 DNA follows: TGCGCCAGCAGTGACAGGGGAGGTAATTCACCCCTCCACTTT. Encoded protein: CASSDRGGNSPLHF.

The chain uses TRBV6-2 or TRBV6-3 and TRBJ2-3; 13 bases match TRBD2. V trimming: 6 bases; J trimming: 4 bases; junction bases outside the gene matches: 10. In germline, CDR1 is MNHEY, CDR2 SVGEGT. This CDR3 comprises 17 residues. Here the CDR3 DNA reads TGTGCCAGCAGCACTAGCGGGAGGGCCGCGTCGGCAGATACGCAGTATTTT. It codes for CASSTSGRAASADTQYF.

This chain connects TRBV2 to TRBJ2-7; perhaps TRBD2 as D (6 bases). The CDR3 is 15 amino acids. Between the trimmed V and J ends, which lost 6 bases and 4 bases, there was a span of 19 bases. Per germline, CDR1 SNHLY and CDR2 FYNNEI. In DNA, the CDR3 is TGTGCCAGCAGGGTGGGAGGTCTCCTCCCTTACGAGCAGTACTTC. This sequence encodes CASRVGGLLPYEQYF.

The genes are TRBV11-2 and TRBJ2-5; D unresolved. This CDR3 is built from 15 residues. From germline, CDR1 is SGHAT and CDR2 FQNNGV. V lost 3 bases to trimming and J lost 1 base, with 12 bases between them. The DNA for the CDR3 is TGTGCCAGCAGCTTGATTGGGCGGTCCCAAGAGACCCAGTACTTC. This translates into CASSLIGRSQETQYF.

The chain couples TRBV6-6 to TRBJ1-6; D unresolved. The length of the CDR3 is 15 residues. Trimming shortened V by 4 bases and J by 6 bases, and 13 bases separated the two germline ends. From germline, CDR1 is MNHNY and CDR2 SVGAGI (reference sequence). CDR3 coding DNA: TGTGCCAGCAGTTGGAACCGGGAGACTAATTCACCCCTCCACTTT. Its protein is CASSWNRETNSPLHF.

This clonotype has a handful of counts. The chain joins TRBV29-1 to TRBJ2-6; D unresolved. Per germline, CDR1 SQVTM and CDR2 ANQGSEA. V gave up 5 bases and J gave up 0 bases, with 17 bases separating them. There are 17 residues in the CDR3. The CDR3 DNA reads TGCAGCGTTCTTCTAGGATCTTGGGACTCTGGGGCCAACGTCCTGACTTTC. Protein product: CSVLLGSWDSGANVLTF.

V and J are TRBV27 and TRBJ2-1, with 9 nucleotides matching TRBD2. With 5 bases clipped from V and 1 base from J, the junction kept 6 bases outside the gene matches. The CDR3 runs to 16 residues. Per the germline V gene, CDR1 is MNHEY and CDR2 is SMNVEV (reference sequence). CDR3: CASSPSSGESYNEQFF. CDR3 sequence (DNA): TGTGCCAGCAGTCCGTCTAGCGGGGAGTCCTACAATGAGCAGTTCTTC.

The rearrangement uses TRBV7-3 and TRBJ2-1; 15 positions agree with TRBD2. The CDR3 has 15 residues. Germline CDR1 reads SGHTA; CDR2 reads FQGTGA. V lost 5 bases to trimming and J lost 9 bases; unmatched junction nucleotides: 5. CDR3 in amino acids: CASSLRTSGRVEQFF. The CDR3 DNA follows: TGTGCCAGCAGCCTGCGGACTAGCGGGAGGGTTGAGCAGTTCTTC.

This clonotype came up once. The chain links TRBV7-7 to TRBJ2-2; TRBD2 agrees at 7 bases. This CDR3 has 18 residues. Germline V gives CDR1 SSHAT, CDR2 FNYEAQ (reference sequence). V gave up 5 bases and J gave up 4 bases; unmatched junction bases: 16. CDR3 in amino acids: CASSERTSRDYSTGELFF. CDR3 DNA sequence: TGTGCCAGCAGCGAACGTACCAGCCGGGACTATTCCACCGGGGAGCTGTTTTTT.

In its sample, this clonotype was seen a few times. The J gene is TRBJ2-5, the V gene TRBV11-2; D may be TRBD2 (6 bases). With 6 bases removed from V and 2 bases from J, the gap between germline ends came to 19 bases. Germline CDR1 SGHAT, CDR2 FQNNGV. The CDR3 is 16 amino acids. The CDR3 DNA reads TGTGCCAGCAGAAAAGGGACTCTATGGGGGCAAGAGACCCAGTACTTC. Translated, it gives CASRKGTLWGQETQYF.

The rearrangement joins TRBV5-1 to TRBJ2-1; D is unresolved. Germline V gives CDR1 SGHRS, CDR2 YFSETQ. Trimming left V 6 bases short and J 12 bases short, with 22 bases between. The CDR3 is 14 residues long. CDR3 amino acids: CASTPGSPDAGQFF. CDR3 sequence (DNA): TGCGCCAGCACACCCGGATCACCCGACGCCGGGCAGTTCTTC. The variable domain in full, completed from reference TRBV5-1 and TRBJ2-1, reads KAGVTQTPRYLIKTRGQQVTLSCSPISGHRSVSWYQQTPGQGLQFLFEYFSETQRNKGNFPGRFSGRQFSNSRSEMNVSTLELGDSALYLCASTPGSPDAGQFFGPGTRLTVL.

Concerning this clonotype itself: Its ends do not fully match the called genes, so a read error is possible. The chain recombines TRBV29-1 with TRBJ2-1; D is ambiguous. This CDR3 region has 13 residues. CDR1 SQVTM and CDR2 ANQGSEA come from the germline V gene. Written as DNA, the CDR3 is TGCAGCGAAGTTAAGAGGACCTACAATGAGCGGTTCTTC. Its translation is CSEVKRTYNERFF.

The chain uses TRBV5-1 and TRBJ2-7; no definite D call. V shed 1 base and J shed 3 bases, with 11 bases lying between them. CDR1 and CDR2 (germline): SGHRS, YFSETQ. This CDR3 has 14 amino acids. CDR3 DNA sequence: TGCGCCAGCAGCTTGCCTAGAGAAGACTACGAGCAGTACTTC. Its protein is CASSLPREDYEQYF.

This clonotype was observed a few times. V and J are TRBV9 and TRBJ1-5; D not certain. The germline V and J ends were trimmed by 4 bases and 4 bases, with 12 bases remaining between them. The CDR3 length is 14 residues. Germline-derived CDR1 and CDR2 are SGDLS and YYNGEE. CDR3 nucleotides: TGTGCCAGCAGCACCCGACCGACAAATCAGCCCCAGCATTTT. Translating it yields CASSTRPTNQPQHF.

This chain connects TRBV3-1 to TRBJ2-1; D unclear. The V end lost 2 bases, the J end lost 6 bases, and 11 bases lay between the germline ends. The CDR3 is 14 amino acids. CDR1 is LGHDT and CDR2 is YNNKEL in the germline V gene (reference sequence). CDR3 nucleotide sequence: TGTGCCAGCAGCCAACTCCACATTATCAATGAGCAGTTCTTC. Amino acid sequence: CASSQLHIINEQFF.

The gene calls are TRBV5-1 and TRBJ2-7; TRBD1 is a possible D gene (6 bases). Germline CDR1 reads SGHRS; CDR2 reads YFSETQ. The CDR3 runs 17 residues. Trimming removed 4 bases from V and 1 base from J, with 21 bases in between. The CDR3 bases are TGCGCCAGCAGCCTTGGGGACATACGAACGGTTTCCTACGAGCAGTACTTC. Its protein product is CASSLGDIRTVSYEQYF.

This clonotype was found a few times. J is TRBJ2-5 and V is TRBV2; D perhaps matches TRBD2 (6 bases). The CDR3 sequence is 16 residues long. V was shortened by 1 base and J by 1 base, with 13 bases between the two germline ends. In germline, CDR1 is SNHLY, CDR2 FYNNEI. This chain's CDR3 is CASSEDGGIVQETQYF. As DNA, the CDR3 is TGTGCCAGCAGTGAAGACGGAGGGATTGTCCAAGAGACCCAGTACTTC.

CDR3 DNA sequence: TGCAGTGCCCCGTTGAGTAGCGGGACGGCCTACAATGAGCAGTTCTTC. Its protein is CSAPLSSGTAYNEQFF. This chain links TRBV20-1 with TRBJ2-1, with 8 bases lining up with TRBD2. Germline trimming cut 6 bases from V and 2 bases from J; bases unmatched to any gene: 12. The CDR3 totals 16 residues. The germline V gene encodes CDR1 DFQATT and CDR2 SNEGSKA (reference sequence).